This T cell receptor (beta chain) was retrieved from a study of radiotherapy plus CTLA-4 blockade in lung cancer. Study findings and constraints: TCR clones from tumors expanded in blood after radiotherapy plus ipilimumab.

Assay: immunoSEQ multiplex PCR; the TCRdb copy retains only in-frame clones and omits some. Seen here are approximately 60,000 clones, 70% to 85% observed once, and the top ten hold under 7%. CDR3 size: 15 residues. CDR1 and CDR2 from the germline V gene are SGHTA and FQGNSA. The V end lost 1 base, the J end lost 8 bases, and 17 bases lay between the germline ends. Ipilimumab CTLA-4 blockade and focal radiation were given to patients with chemo-refractory metastatic non-small-cell lung cancer. Notes on this clone: The antigen remains undetermined.

The sample consisted of peripheral blood, taken from a patient treated with radiotherapy plus ipilimumab. This chain uses TRBV7-2 with TRBJ1-2; D perhaps matches TRBD1 (6 bases). The clonotype originates from a human donor with non-small cell lung cancer whose response to radiotherapy plus ipilimumab could not be evaluated. The CDR3 DNA follows: TGTGCCAGCAGCTTAGGTAGGGCCAGGGGCGCGGGCTACACCTTC. This encodes CASSLGRARGAGYTF.